The rows below give T cell receptor beta chains drawn from one sample of a study of blood T cell repertoires in COVID-19. The repertoire was sequenced with immunoSEQ multiplex PCR; TCRdb's copy has only in-frame clones and lacks some. The sample shows 65,000 to 80,000 clones, 82% of them seen only once. Material: peripheral blood. The origin of the receptors is a human donor in a cohort sampled during active COVID-19. Each CDR3 is given with its conserved first and last residue. Fields, in order: J gene, clone size, V gene, D gene, CDR3 protein, CDR3 DNA. D genes are given only for firm matches. Clone size, where shown, is once, few, many, or a class for clones that have expanded.

J gene: TRBJ2-1; clone size: .; V gene: TRBV14; D gene: .; CDR3 protein: CASSQVGGRSASSYNEQFF; CDR3 DNA: TGTGCCAGCAGCCAAGTTGGGGGGAGATCCGCCAGCTCCTACAATGAGCAGTTCTTC
J gene: TRBJ1-3; clone size: .; V gene: TRBV7-9; D gene: TRBD1; CDR3 protein: CASSYDRDGNTIYF; CDR3 DNA: TGTGCCAGCAGCTACGACAGGGATGGAAACACCATATATTTT
J gene: TRBJ2-3; clone size: .; V gene: TRBV7-9; D gene: .; CDR3 protein: CASSSGVTDTQYF; CDR3 DNA: TGTGCCAGCAGCTCCGGGGTTACAGATACGCAGTATTTT
J gene: TRBJ2-3; clone size: once; V gene: TRBV7-2; D gene: .; CDR3 protein: CASLTDTQYF; CDR3 DNA: TGTGCCAGCCTCACAGATACGCAGTATTTT
J gene: TRBJ1-2; clone size: once; V gene: TRBV6-1; D gene: .; CDR3 protein: CASSEQNYGYTF; CDR3 DNA: TGTGCCAGCAGTGAGCAGAACTATGGCTACACCTTC
J gene: TRBJ1-2; clone size: few; V gene: TRBV5-4; D gene: TRBD1; CDR3 protein: CASSMGQGAGPNYGYTF; CDR3 DNA: TGTGCCAGCAGCATGGGACAGGGGGCAGGCCCAAACTATGGCTACACCTTC
J gene: TRBJ2-5; clone size: .; V gene: TRBV18; D gene: .; CDR3 protein: CASSRDKQETQYF; CDR3 DNA: TGTGCCAGCTCACGGGACAAACAAGAGACCCAGTACTTC
J gene: TRBJ1-1; clone size: .; V gene: TRBV3-1/TRBV3-2; D gene: .; CDR3 protein: CASSHNEATEAFF; CDR3 DNA: TGTGCCAGCAGCCACAACGAGGCGACTGAAGCTTTCTTT
J gene: TRBJ1-5; clone size: .; V gene: TRBV2; D gene: TRBD1; CDR3 protein: CASWRGQGRNQPQHF; CDR3 DNA: TGTGCCAGCTGGAGGGGACAGGGCCGCAATCAGCCCCAGCATTTT
J gene: TRBJ2-1; clone size: .; V gene: TRBV7-3; D gene: TRBD1; CDR3 protein: CASSATGQHNNEQFF; CDR3 DNA: TGTGCCAGCAGCGCCACGGGACAGCATAACAATGAGCAGTTCTTC
J gene: TRBJ2-1; clone size: .; V gene: TRBV11-1; D gene: TRBD2; CDR3 protein: CASSPDGLAAHNEQFF; CDR3 DNA: TGTGCCAGCAGCCCAGATGGCCTAGCGGCCCACAATGAGCAGTTCTTC
J gene: TRBJ2-1; clone size: .; V gene: TRBV5-4; D gene: TRBD2; CDR3 protein: CASSLTSGGAGSNEQFF; CDR3 DNA: TGTGCCAGCAGCTTAACTAGCGGGGGGGCCGGAAGCAATGAGCAGTTCTTC
J gene: TRBJ2-5; clone size: .; V gene: TRBV4-1; D gene: TRBD1; CDR3 protein: CASSPGRGRETQYF; CDR3 DNA: TGCGCCAGCAGCCCGGGCAGGGGGCGGGAGACCCAGTACTTC
J gene: TRBJ1-6; clone size: .; V gene: TRBV2; D gene: TRBD1; CDR3 protein: CASSGDRGSPLHF; CDR3 DNA: TGTGCCAGCAGCGGGGACAGGGGCTCACCCCTCCACTTT
J gene: TRBJ2-1; clone size: .; V gene: TRBV5-1; D gene: .; CDR3 protein: CASSPLGLDYNEQFF; CDR3 DNA: TGCGCCAGCAGCCCTCTAGGACTCGATTACAATGAGCAGTTCTTC
J gene: TRBJ2-1; clone size: few; V gene: TRBV5-1; D gene: TRBD2; CDR3 protein: CASSFSLDSGGANEQFF; CDR3 DNA: TGCGCCAGCAGCTTTTCCCTCGATAGCGGGGGGGCCAATGAGCAGTTCTTC
J gene: TRBJ1-1; clone size: .; V gene: TRBV6-6; D gene: TRBD1; CDR3 protein: CASSSGQGDTEAFF; CDR3 DNA: TGTGCCAGCAGTTCGGGACAGGGAGACACTGAAGCTTTCTTT
J gene: TRBJ2-7; clone size: .; V gene: TRBV14; D gene: .; CDR3 protein: CASSQDWQGGPYEQYF; CDR3 DNA: TGTGCCAGCAGCCAAGATTGGCAGGGTGGGCCCTACGAGCAGTACTTC
J gene: TRBJ1-3; clone size: .; V gene: TRBV2; D gene: .; CDR3 protein: CASSESDRQGNTIYF; CDR3 DNA: TGTGCCAGCAGTGAATCAGACAGACAAGGAAACACCATATATTTT
J gene: TRBJ2-1; clone size: .; V gene: TRBV29-1; D gene: TRBD2; CDR3 protein: CSVEGSGALNQQFF; CDR3 DNA: TGCAGCGTTGAGGGTAGCGGGGCCCTTAATCAGCAGTTCTTC
J gene: TRBJ1-6; clone size: .; V gene: TRBV6-5; D gene: TRBD1; CDR3 protein: CASSRRDRDASPLHF; CDR3 DNA: TGTGCCAGCAGTCGCCGGGACAGGGATGCTTCACCCCTCCACTTT
J gene: TRBJ1-4; clone size: .; V gene: TRBV28; D gene: TRBD1; CDR3 protein: CASSSPGQGNEKLFF; CDR3 DNA: TGTGCCAGCAGTTCACCGGGACAGGGTAATGAAAAACTGTTTTTT
J gene: TRBJ2-7; clone size: once; V gene: TRBV5-5; D gene: .; CDR3 protein: CASNLGHVLNEQYF; CDR3 DNA: TGTGCCAGCAACCTGGGACACGTCCTGAACGAGCAGTACTTC
J gene: TRBJ2-2; clone size: .; V gene: TRBV4-1; D gene: TRBD1; CDR3 protein: CASSQGQGGTGELFF; CDR3 DNA: TGCGCCAGCAGCCAAGGACAGGGCGGGACCGGGGAGCTGTTTTTT
J gene: TRBJ1-1; clone size: .; V gene: TRBV4-1; D gene: TRBD1; CDR3 protein: CASSHGTGDTEAFF; CDR3 DNA: TGCGCCAGCAGCCACGGGACAGGGGACACTGAAGCTTTCTTT
J gene: TRBJ1-1; clone size: few; V gene: TRBV27; D gene: TRBD1; CDR3 protein: CATFRGPGTEAFF; CDR3 DNA: TGTGCCACCTTCAGGGGGCCAGGGACTGAAGCTTTCTTT
J gene: TRBJ2-7; clone size: .; V gene: TRBV6-1; D gene: TRBD2; CDR3 protein: CASSEGGTAGVTYEQYF; CDR3 DNA: TGTGCCAGCAGTGAAGGAGGAACGGCGGGGGTGACCTACGAGCAGTACTTC
J gene: TRBJ1-2; clone size: .; V gene: TRBV5-1; D gene: .; CDR3 protein: CASSFSREGYTF; CDR3 DNA: TGCGCCAGCAGCTTCTCACGAGAGGGCTACACCTTC
J gene: TRBJ2-1; clone size: .; V gene: TRBV27; D gene: TRBD2; CDR3 protein: CASSPPARTRHNEQFF; CDR3 DNA: TGTGCCAGCAGTCCTCCCGCGCGGACTAGACACAATGAGCAGTTCTTC
J gene: TRBJ2-1; clone size: .; V gene: TRBV7-9; D gene: .; CDR3 protein: CASSSRVGSYNEQFF; CDR3 DNA: TGTGCCAGCAGCTCGAGGGTTGGGTCCTACAATGAGCAGTTCTTC
J gene: TRBJ2-1; clone size: .; V gene: TRBV12-3/TRBV12-4; D gene: .; CDR3 protein: CASSSLLYNEQFF; CDR3 DNA: TGTGCCAGCAGTTCTCTACTCTACAATGAGCAGTTCTTC
J gene: TRBJ2-1; clone size: .; V gene: TRBV18; D gene: TRBD2; CDR3 protein: CASSRRTSGGALSHNEQFF; CDR3 DNA: TGTGCCAGCTCACGCCGGACTAGCGGGGGGGCCCTATCTCACAATGAGCAGTTCTTC
J gene: TRBJ1-1; clone size: .; V gene: TRBV7-3; D gene: .; CDR3 protein: CASSQQGWNTEAFF; CDR3 DNA: TGTGCCAGCAGCCAACAGGGATGGAACACTGAAGCTTTCTTT
J gene: TRBJ2-3; clone size: .; V gene: TRBV7-2; D gene: TRBD2; CDR3 protein: CASSAGPGGTADTQYF; CDR3 DNA: TGTGCCAGCAGCGCCGGACCGGGGGGGACCGCAGATACGCAGTATTTT
J gene: TRBJ2-3; clone size: .; V gene: TRBV9; D gene: TRBD2; CDR3 protein: CASSVGTSGDPDTQYF; CDR3 DNA: TGTGCCAGCAGCGTTGGGACTAGCGGTGACCCAGATACGCAGTATTTT
J gene: TRBJ1-3; clone size: .; V gene: TRBV15; D gene: TRBD1; CDR3 protein: CATSRGGQGSGLSGNTIYF; CDR3 DNA: TGTGCCACCAGCAGAGGGGGACAGGGTTCCGGGCTCTCTGGAAACACCATATATTTT
J gene: TRBJ2-3; clone size: .; V gene: TRBV2; D gene: .; CDR3 protein: CASSEDTPSTDTQYF; CDR3 DNA: TGTGCCAGCAGTGAGGACACGCCTAGCACAGATACGCAGTATTTT
J gene: TRBJ2-5; clone size: once; V gene: TRBV5-1; D gene: TRBD2; CDR3 protein: CASSLGLAGGYQETQYF; CDR3 DNA: TGCGCCAGCAGCTTGGGGCTAGCGGGGGGTTACCAAGAGACCCAGTACTTC
J gene: TRBJ1-1; clone size: .; V gene: TRBV18; D gene: TRBD1; CDR3 protein: CASSRLLDRGNTEAFF; CDR3 DNA: TGTGCCAGCTCACGGCTACTGGACAGGGGCAACACTGAAGCTTTCTTT
J gene: TRBJ1-4; clone size: .; V gene: TRBV19; D gene: .; CDR3 protein: CASSIGERNEKLFF; CDR3 DNA: TGTGCCAGTAGTATTGGAGAGAGGAATGAAAAACTGTTTTTT
J gene: TRBJ2-3; clone size: .; V gene: TRBV2; D gene: TRBD1; CDR3 protein: CASIVQGSTDTQYF; CDR3 DNA: TGTGCCAGCATTGTACAGGGGTCCACAGATACGCAGTATTTT
J gene: TRBJ2-7; clone size: few; V gene: TRBV6-2/TRBV6-3; D gene: .; CDR3 protein: CASSYNSLYEQYF; CDR3 DNA: TGTGCCAGCAGTTACAACAGCCTATACGAGCAGTACTTC
J gene: TRBJ1-1; clone size: few; V gene: TRBV5-1; D gene: .; CDR3 protein: CASSFAGMNTEAFF; CDR3 DNA: TGCGCCAGCAGCTTCGCAGGGATGAACACTGAAGCTTTCTTT
J gene: TRBJ1-1; clone size: .; V gene: TRBV14; D gene: .; CDR3 protein: CASSQSPGFWAFF; CDR3 DNA: TGTGCCAGCAGCCAAAGCCCGGGATTTTGGGCTTTCTTT
J gene: TRBJ1-2; clone size: .; V gene: TRBV11-3; D gene: .; CDR3 protein: CASSLGGYDYTF; CDR3 DNA: TGTGCCAGCAGCTTGGGGGGTTACGACTACACCTTC
J gene: TRBJ2-2; clone size: few; V gene: TRBV7-3; D gene: .; CDR3 protein: CASSRGGRGTGELFF; CDR3 DNA: TGTGCCAGCTCCCGAGGCGGGCGGGGAACCGGGGAGCTGTTTTTT
J gene: TRBJ1-2; clone size: .; V gene: TRBV3-1/TRBV3-2; D gene: .; CDR3 protein: CASSQAQISYGYTF; CDR3 DNA: TGTGCCAGCAGCCAAGCCCAAATCAGCTATGGCTACACCTTC
J gene: TRBJ2-7; clone size: .; V gene: TRBV28; D gene: .; CDR3 protein: CASSLEDRAYEQYF; CDR3 DNA: TGTGCCAGCAGTCTGGAGGACAGAGCCTACGAGCAGTACTTC
J gene: TRBJ2-1; clone size: .; V gene: TRBV7-3; D gene: .; CDR3 protein: CASSLVAGIYNEQFF; CDR3 DNA: TGTGCCAGCAGCTTAGTGGCGGGGATATACAATGAGCAGTTCTTC